This T cell receptor (beta chain) was profiled in a study of blood T cell repertoires in COVID-19. For the study at large: COVID-19 samples from acute and convalescent phases originated in the United States, Italy and Spain. The analysed material was cDNA or gDNA that came from T cells, B-cell-depleted T cells, or PBMCs.

Within the sample, this clone is medium-sized. Original analysis: By means of reference gene primer amplification, nucleated cell counts were estimated. The method was immunoSEQ multiplex PCR; TCRdb's version includes in-frame clones alone and lacks a portion of them. V and J calls and clone size are copied from that table; D and trimming were computed from the DNA. Of roughly 56,000 clones in the sample, 80% to 90% were seen once. Material: peripheral blood. This TCR was recovered from a man aged 45-60 years with active COVID-19.

CDR3 nucleotides: TGTGCCAGCAGCCTTGTCCCGGGACAGCCGAGGACCGACACCTACGAGCAGTACTTC. Protein sequence: CASSLVPGQPRTDTYEQYF. V gene TRBV5-6 combines with J gene TRBJ2-7; 7 bases are shared with TRBD1. The CDR3 runs 19 residues. Germline CDR1 reads SGHDT; CDR2 reads YYEEEE. Trimming at V came to 4 bases and at J to 2 bases, leaving 21 bases not matched to a gene.